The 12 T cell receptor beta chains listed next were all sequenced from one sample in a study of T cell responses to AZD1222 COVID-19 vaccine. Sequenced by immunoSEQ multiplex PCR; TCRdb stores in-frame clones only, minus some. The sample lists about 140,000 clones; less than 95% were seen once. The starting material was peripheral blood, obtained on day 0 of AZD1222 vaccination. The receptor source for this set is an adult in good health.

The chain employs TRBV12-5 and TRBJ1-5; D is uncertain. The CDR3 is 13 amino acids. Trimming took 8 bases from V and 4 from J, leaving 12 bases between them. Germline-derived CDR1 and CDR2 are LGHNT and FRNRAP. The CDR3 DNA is TGTGCTAGTCAAGGGTTTAAAAATCAGCCCCAGCATTTT. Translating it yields CASQGFKNQPQHF.

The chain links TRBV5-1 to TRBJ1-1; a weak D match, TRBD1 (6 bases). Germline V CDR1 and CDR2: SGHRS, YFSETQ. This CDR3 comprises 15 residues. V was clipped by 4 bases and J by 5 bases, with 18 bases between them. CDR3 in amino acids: CASSPSGGPGTEAFF. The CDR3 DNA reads TGCGCCAGCAGCCCGAGCGGGGGGCCTGGGACTGAAGCTTTCTTT.

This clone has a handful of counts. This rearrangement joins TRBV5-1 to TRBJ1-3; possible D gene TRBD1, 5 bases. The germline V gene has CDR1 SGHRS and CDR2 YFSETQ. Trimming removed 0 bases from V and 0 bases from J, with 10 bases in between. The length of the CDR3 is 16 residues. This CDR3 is CASSLATGGSGNTIYF. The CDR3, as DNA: TGCGCCAGCAGCTTGGCCACAGGCGGCTCTGGAAACACCATATATTTT.

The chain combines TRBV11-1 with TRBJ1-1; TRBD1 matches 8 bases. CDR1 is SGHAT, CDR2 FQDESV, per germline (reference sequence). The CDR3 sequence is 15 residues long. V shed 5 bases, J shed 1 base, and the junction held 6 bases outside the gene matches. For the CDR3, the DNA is TGTGCCAGCAGCGACCAGACAGGGGAGAACACTGAAGCTTTCTTT. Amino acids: CASSDQTGENTEAFF.

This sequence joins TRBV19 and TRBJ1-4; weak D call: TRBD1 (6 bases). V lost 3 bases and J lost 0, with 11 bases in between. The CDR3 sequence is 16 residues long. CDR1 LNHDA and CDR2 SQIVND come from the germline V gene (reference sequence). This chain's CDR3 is CASSIPRTATNEKLFF. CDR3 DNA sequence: TGTGCCAGTAGTATCCCTAGGACAGCAACTAATGAAAAACTGTTTTTT.

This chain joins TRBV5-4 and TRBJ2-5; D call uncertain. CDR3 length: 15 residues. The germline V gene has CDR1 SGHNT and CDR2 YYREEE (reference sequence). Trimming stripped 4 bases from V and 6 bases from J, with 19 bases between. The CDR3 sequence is CASSPGGPNRQTQYF. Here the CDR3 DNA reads TGTGCCAGCAGCCCCGGTGGCCCAAACCGGCAGACCCAGTACTTC. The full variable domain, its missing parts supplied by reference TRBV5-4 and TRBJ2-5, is ETGVTQSPTHLIKTRGQQVTLRCSSQSGHNTVSWYQQALGQGPQFIFQYYREEENGRGNFPPRFSGLQFPNYSSELNVNALELDDSALYLCASSPGGPNRQTQYFGPGTRLLVL.

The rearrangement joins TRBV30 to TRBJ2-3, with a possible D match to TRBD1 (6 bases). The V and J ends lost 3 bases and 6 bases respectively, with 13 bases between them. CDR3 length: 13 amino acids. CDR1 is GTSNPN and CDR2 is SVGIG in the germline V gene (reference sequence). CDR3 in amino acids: CAWRRGSSDTQYF. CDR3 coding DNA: TGTGCCTGGAGGAGGGGGAGTAGTGATACGCAGTATTTT.

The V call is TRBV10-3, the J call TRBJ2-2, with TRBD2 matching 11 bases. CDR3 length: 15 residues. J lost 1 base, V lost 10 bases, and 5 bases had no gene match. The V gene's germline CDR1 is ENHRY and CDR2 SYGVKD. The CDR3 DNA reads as TGTGCCACGGGACTAGCGGACATGAACACCGGGGAGCTGTTTTTT. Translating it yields CATGLADMNTGELFF.

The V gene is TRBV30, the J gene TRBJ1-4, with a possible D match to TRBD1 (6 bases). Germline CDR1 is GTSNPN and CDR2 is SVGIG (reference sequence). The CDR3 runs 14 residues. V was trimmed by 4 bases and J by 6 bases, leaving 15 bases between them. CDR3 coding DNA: TGTGCCTGGACGCCTAGGGGGGGATATGAAAAACTGTTTTTT. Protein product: CAWTPRGGYEKLFF.

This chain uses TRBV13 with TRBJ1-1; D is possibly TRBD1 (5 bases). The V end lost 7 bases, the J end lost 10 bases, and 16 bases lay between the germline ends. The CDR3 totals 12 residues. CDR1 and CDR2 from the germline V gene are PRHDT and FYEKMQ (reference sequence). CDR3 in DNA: TGTGCCAGCAAGGAGGGGAATGGTGGAGCTTTCTTT. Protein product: CASKEGNGGAFF.

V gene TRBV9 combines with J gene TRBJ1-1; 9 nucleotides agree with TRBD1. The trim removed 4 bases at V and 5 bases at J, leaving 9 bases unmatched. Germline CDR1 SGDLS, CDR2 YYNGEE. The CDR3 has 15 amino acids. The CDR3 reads CASSPRDRVLTEAFF. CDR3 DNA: TGTGCCAGCAGCCCAAGGGACAGGGTTTTGACTGAAGCTTTCTTT.

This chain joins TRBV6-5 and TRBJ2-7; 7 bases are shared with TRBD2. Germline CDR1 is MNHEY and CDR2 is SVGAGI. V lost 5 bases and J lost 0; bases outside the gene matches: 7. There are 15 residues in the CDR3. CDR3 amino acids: CASSRAGLSSYEQYF. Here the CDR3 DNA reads TGTGCCAGCAGTCGAGCGGGACTCAGCTCCTACGAGCAGTACTTC.